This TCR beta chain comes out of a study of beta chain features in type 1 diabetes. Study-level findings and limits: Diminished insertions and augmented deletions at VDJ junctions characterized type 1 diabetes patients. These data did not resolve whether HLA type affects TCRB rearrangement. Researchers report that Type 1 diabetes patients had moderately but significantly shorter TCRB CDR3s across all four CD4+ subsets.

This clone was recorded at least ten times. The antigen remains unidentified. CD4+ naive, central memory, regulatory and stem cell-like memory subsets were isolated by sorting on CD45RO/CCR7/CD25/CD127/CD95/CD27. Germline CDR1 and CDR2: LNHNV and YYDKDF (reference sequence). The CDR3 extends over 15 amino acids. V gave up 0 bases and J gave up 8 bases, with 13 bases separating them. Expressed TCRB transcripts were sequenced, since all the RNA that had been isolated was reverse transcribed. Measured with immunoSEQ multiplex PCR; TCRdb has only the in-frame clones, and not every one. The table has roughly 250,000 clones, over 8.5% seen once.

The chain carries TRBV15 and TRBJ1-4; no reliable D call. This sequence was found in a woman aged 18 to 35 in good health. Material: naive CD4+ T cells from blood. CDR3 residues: CATSRDRSDAEKLFF. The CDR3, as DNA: TGTGCCACCAGCAGAGATAGGAGCGACGCCGAAAAACTGTTTTTT.